The 20 T cell receptor beta chains below all came from one sample that was sequenced in a study of T cell responses to AZD1222 COVID-19 vaccine. The method was immunoSEQ multiplex PCR; TCRdb's version includes in-frame clones alone and lacks a portion of them. The sample consists of approximately 77,000 clones, roughly 90% of them appearing once. Specimen: peripheral blood, collected 28 days after the second AZD1222 dose. The receptors shown here come from an adult who received the AZD1222 COVID-19 vaccine.

The chain is built from TRBV12-5 and TRBJ1-1, with a tentative D call TRBD1 (6 bases). Trimming took off 1 base at V and 5 bases at J, with 17 bases between the two ends. This CDR3 comprises 16 residues. Germline lookup yields CDR1 LGHNT and CDR2 FRNRAP. The CDR3 nucleotides are TGTGCTAGTGGTTTGGATCTGACAGGAAGGGTAACTGAAGCTTTCTTT. Its protein is CASGLDLTGRVTEAFF. The variable domain in full, completed from reference TRBV12-5 and TRBJ1-1, reads DARVTQTPRHKVTEMGQEVTMRCQPILGHNTVFWYRQTMMQGLELLAYFRNRAPLDDSGMPKDRFSAEMPDATLATLKIQPSEPRDSAVYFCASGLDLTGRVTEAFFGQGTRLTVV.

The rearrangement joins TRBV5-1 to TRBJ2-1; 11 nucleotides align to TRBD2. The CDR3 has 16 residues. J gave up 8 bases and V 0 bases, and 7 bases lay outside the gene matches. Germline V gene lookup returns CDR1 SGHRS and CDR2 YFSETQ. CDR3 nucleotides: TGCGCCAGCAGCTTGGGTTTACTAGCGGGAGATGATGAGCAGTTCTTC. Translating gives CASSLGLLAGDDEQFF.

J is TRBJ1-6 and V is TRBV3-1 (or the pseudogene TRBV3-2); D unresolved. V was trimmed by 4 bases and J by 9 bases, leaving 10 bases between them. The CDR3 has 13 residues. Germline CDR1 is LGHDT and CDR2 is YNNKEL (reference sequence). DNA of the CDR3: TGTGCCAGCAGCCCTCGGACCCTTTCACCCCTCCACTTT. Translation gives CASSPRTLSPLHF.

The V and J genes are TRBV3-1 (or the pseudogene TRBV3-2) and TRBJ2-5; D is undetermined. CDR1 is LGHDT, CDR2 YNNKEL, per germline (reference sequence). The CDR3 loop spans 13 amino acids. Trimming pared 5 bases from V and 7 bases from J, leaving 14 bases between. CDR3 loop: CASSSRGPGTQYF. Here the CDR3 DNA reads TGTGCCAGCAGCTCAAGAGGCCCGGGGACCCAGTACTTC.

This clone has only one observation. V gene TRBV5-1 combines with J gene TRBJ2-1; possibly TRBD1 for D (7 bases). This CDR3 spans 14 amino acids. The germline gives CDR1 SGHRS, CDR2 YFSETQ. V gave up 2 bases and J gave up 5 bases, with 11 bases separating them. Written as DNA, the CDR3 is TGCGCCAGCAGCTTTTCCAGGGGGGACAATGAGCAGTTCTTC. Amino acids: CASSFSRGDNEQFF.

This clone was seen just once. The chain employs TRBV6-5 and TRBJ1-2; unclear D gene. The CDR3 totals 15 residues. V lost 0 bases and J 1 base, leaving 9 bases between the germline ends. Looked up from germline, CDR1 is MNHEY and CDR2 is SVGAGI. This CDR3 is CASSYSIIGNYGYTF. The DNA of the CDR3 is TGTGCCAGCAGTTACTCGATAATCGGTAACTATGGCTACACCTTC.

The V and J genes are TRBV18 and TRBJ1-5; a weak D match, TRBD1 (6 bases). Germline CDR1 KGHSH, CDR2 LQKENI. Trimming shortened V by 6 bases and J by 5 bases, and 26 bases separated the two germline ends. There are 18 residues in the CDR3. CDR3 amino acids: CASSLLPTSGAPDQPQHF. DNA for the CDR3: TGTGCCAGCTCCCTCCTCCCCACGTCGGGGGCGCCTGATCAGCCCCAGCATTTT. Using reference TRBV18 and TRBJ1-5 for the parts outside the CDR3, the full variable domain is NAGVMQNPRHLVRRRGQEARLRCSPMKGHSHVYWYRQLPEEGLKFMVYLQKENIIDESGMPKERFSAEFPKEGPSILRIQQVVRGDSAAYFCASSLLPTSGAPDQPQHFGDGTRLSIL.

For the CDR3, the DNA is TGTGCCAGCAGCTCGGACATAGGAAACACCATATATTTT. This sequence encodes CASSSDIGNTIYF. The chain has TRBV5-5 and TRBJ1-3, with D tentatively TRBD1 (5 bases). Germline V gives CDR1 SGHKS, CDR2 YYEKEE (reference sequence). CDR3 length: 13 amino acids. V dropped 3 bases and J dropped 4 bases, with 8 bases sitting between them.

The chain combines TRBV5-1 with TRBJ2-7; 7 bases are a match to TRBD2. The CDR3 runs to 15 residues. Germline V CDR1 and CDR2: SGHRS, YFSETQ. Unmatched junction bases numbered 6, after V lost 2 bases and J lost 1 base. The CDR3 loop is CASSLSGTTSYEQYF. CDR3 bases: TGCGCCAGCAGCTTATCCGGGACTACTTCCTACGAGCAGTACTTC.

The chain employs TRBV5-1 and TRBJ2-3, with 9 bases identical to TRBD1. Per germline, CDR1 SGHRS and CDR2 YFSETQ. V lost 4 bases, J lost 4 bases, and 13 bases stayed unmatched. The CDR3 consists of 17 residues. DNA for the CDR3: TGCGCCAGCAGCATCTGGCCGGGACAGGGAGGGTCAGATACGCAGTATTTT. It encodes CASSIWPGQGGSDTQYF.

The CDR3 DNA sequence: TGCGCCAGCAGCCACGGGGGTGGCTACGAGCAGTACTTC. Its translation is CASSHGGGYEQYF. The chain links TRBV4-3 to TRBJ2-7; D might be TRBD2 (6 bases). V gave up 3 bases and J gave up 3 bases, with 9 bases separating them. This CDR3 region has 13 residues. Germline CDR1 LGHNA, CDR2 YSLEER.

The V call is TRBV30, the J call TRBJ2-7, with 8 positions matching TRBD2. The CDR3 length is 13 residues. Germline CDR1 and CDR2: GTSNPN and SVGIG (reference sequence). Trimming took 3 bases from V and 11 from J; bases not matched to a gene: 12. CDR3: CAWRGFSGRTEYF. The DNA of the CDR3 is TGTGCCTGGAGGGGGTTCAGCGGGAGAACGGAGTACTTC.

The chain recombines TRBV4-1 with TRBJ1-3; the D is unclear. Germline V gene sequence: CDR1 MGHRA, CDR2 YSYEKL. The V end was cut by 6 bases, the J end by 0 bases, with 6 bases between. The CDR3 is 13 residues long. The CDR3 sequence is CASRSNSGNTIYF. DNA for the CDR3: TGCGCCAGCAGGTCCAACTCTGGAAACACCATATATTTT.

V usage is TRBV7-2 and J usage is TRBJ1-2; 10 positions agree with TRBD1. CDR1 and CDR2 (germline): SGHTA, FQGNSA. The CDR3 spans 15 residues. V lost 5 bases and J lost 4; bases outside the gene matches: 7. The CDR3 bases are TGTGCCAGCAGCGCGGGACAGGGGTCCTTCTATGGCTACACCTTC. Translation: CASSAGQGSFYGYTF.

The chain uses TRBV27 and TRBJ1-1; the match to TRBD1 covers 7 bases. This CDR3 is 15 amino acids long. The germline gives CDR1 MNHEY, CDR2 SMNVEV (reference sequence). The junction had 8 bases not matched to a gene; V was cut back by 3 bases and J by 4 bases. The CDR3 DNA reads as TGTGCCAGCAGTTTCCTGGCAGGGGGTGGCACTGAAGCTTTCTTT. Protein sequence: CASSFLAGGGTEAFF.

This clone was counted a single time. This sequence joins TRBV9 and TRBJ1-4, with 11 bases aligning to TRBD1. In germline, CDR1 is SGDLS, CDR2 YYNGEE. This CDR3 is 15 amino acids long. With V trimmed by 0 bases and J by 7 bases, 2 bases remained unmatched. The chain's CDR3 is CASSVGTGGIEKLFF. The CDR3 DNA sequence: TGTGCCAGCAGCGTAGGGACAGGGGGCATTGAAAAACTGTTTTTT.

CDR3 bases: TGTGCCAGCAGCCAAGGGACAGTCCATGGCTACACCTTC. It specifies CASSQGTVHGYTF. The chain employs TRBV5-6 and TRBJ1-2, with TRBD1 matching 7 bases. Germline loops: CDR1 SGHDT, CDR2 YYEEEE. Losses at the gene ends were 4 bases for V and 6 bases for J; bases not matched to a gene: 6. This CDR3 is 13 amino acids long. Using reference TRBV5-6 and TRBJ1-2 for the parts outside the CDR3, the full variable domain is DAGVTQSPTHLIKTRGQQVTLRCSPKSGHDTVSWYQQALGQGPQFIFQYYEEEERQRGNFPDRFSGHQFPNYSSELNVNALLLGDSALYLCASSQGTVHGYTFGSGTRLTVV.

The V gene is TRBV16, the J gene TRBJ1-5, with D tentatively TRBD1 (5 bases). With 2 bases removed from V and 6 bases from J, the gap between germline ends came to 20 bases. Per the germline V gene, CDR1 is KGHSY and CDR2 is FQNENV. The CDR3 runs 17 residues. The CDR3 nucleotides read TGTGCCAGCAGCCAAGAGGCTCGGACACCCCCCTCTCAGCCCCAGCATTTT. Translated: CASSQEARTPPSQPQHF. The entire variable domain, with the rest obtained from reference TRBV16 and TRBJ1-5, is as follows: GEEVAQTPKHLVRGEGQKAKLYCAPIKGHSYVFWYQQVLKNEFKFLISFQNENVFDETGMPKERFSAKCLPNSPCSLEIQATKLEDSAVYFCASSQEARTPPSQPQHFGDGTRLSIL.

Points on this clone: With a much larger clone just one base away, this may be a read error. The genes are TRBV3-1 (or the pseudogene TRBV3-2) and TRBJ1-1; possible D gene TRBD1, 5 bases. The ends were cut back, 6 bases at V and 0 bases at J, with 8 bases in the middle. Looked up from germline, CDR1 is LGHDT and CDR2 is YNNKEL (reference sequence). The CDR3 spans 13 residues. CDR3: CASRGEVNTEAFF. The CDR3 nucleotides are TGTGCCAGCAGGGGGGAAGTGAACACTGAAGCTTTCTTT.

The V call is TRBV4-2, the J call TRBJ1-2, with no clear D. V lost 0 bases to trimming and J lost 5 bases, with 16 bases between them. Germline V CDR1 and CDR2: LGHNA, YNFKEQ. This CDR3 region has 16 residues. The CDR3, as DNA: TGTGCCAGCAGCCAAGACGGTTTGGCTCGGGGATATGGCTACACCTTC. Translation: CASSQDGLARGYGYTF.